The T cell receptor (beta chain) under discussion was sequenced for a study of blood T cell repertoires in COVID-19. Study context: There were acute and convalescent COVID-19 samples, and they came from the United States, Italy and Spain.

Data came from immunoSEQ multiplex PCR; TCRdb stores just in-frame clones and leaves some out. This sample has around 150,000 clones, with 80% found just once. Material for sequencing was PBMCs or T cells enriched from blood (not recorded which). The sequence derives from a woman aged 55-70 years who had recovered from COVID-19.

The CDR3 region is CASRGLDRFPSYEQYF. As DNA, the CDR3 is TGCGCCAGCAGGGGTTTGGACAGATTCCCCTCCTACGAGCAGTACTTC. The V call is TRBV10-1, the J call TRBJ2-7; a possible D gene is TRBD1 (6 bases). CDR1 and CDR2 (germline): WNHNN, SYGVQD (reference sequence). Trimming shortened V by 6 bases and J by 0 bases, and 18 bases separated the two germline ends. The CDR3 loop spans 16 amino acids.